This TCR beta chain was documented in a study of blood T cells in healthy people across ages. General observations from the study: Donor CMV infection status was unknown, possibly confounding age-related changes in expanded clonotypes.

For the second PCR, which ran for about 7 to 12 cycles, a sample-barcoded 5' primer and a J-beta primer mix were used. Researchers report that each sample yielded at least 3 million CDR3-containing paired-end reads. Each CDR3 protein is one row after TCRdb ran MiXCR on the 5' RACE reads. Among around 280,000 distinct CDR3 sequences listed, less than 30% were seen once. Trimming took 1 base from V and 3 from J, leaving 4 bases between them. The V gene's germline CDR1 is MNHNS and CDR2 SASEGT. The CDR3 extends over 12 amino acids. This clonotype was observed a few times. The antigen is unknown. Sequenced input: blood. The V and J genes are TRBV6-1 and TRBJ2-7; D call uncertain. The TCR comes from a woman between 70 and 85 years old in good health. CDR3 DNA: TGTGCCAGCAGTGAAGTGGGCTACGAGCAGTACTTC. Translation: CASSEVGYEQYF.